Listed here is a single TCR beta chain. This entry belongs to a study of OX40 agonist ivuxolimab in advanced cancers. CDR1 LNHNV and CDR2 YYDKDF come from the germline V gene (reference sequence). This CDR3 comprises 15 residues. J gave up 4 bases and V 1 base, and 3 bases lay outside the gene matches. Profiling relied on immunoSEQ multiplex PCR, and the TCRdb table lists in-frame clones only, not all of them. The sample carries around 77,000 clones, roughly 91% recorded once. The J gene is TRBJ2-7, the V gene TRBV15, with 11 bases that match TRBD2. Material: CD4+ or CD8+ T cells sorted from blood, obtained in a trial of the OX40 agonist ivuxolimab. The TCR originated in an adult with an advanced solid tumor such as melanoma, head and neck, liver or kidney cancer. The DNA for the CDR3 is TGTGCCACCAGCAGAGCCACTAGCGGGGGTTACGAGCAGTACTTC. It specifies CATSRATSGGYEQYF.